This record looks at one T cell receptor (beta chain) sequence and its context. This specimen belongs to a study of CD8 T cells in Susac syndrome. Trimming removed 5 bases at V and 3 bases at J, with 9 bases between. The CDR3 sequence is 13 residues long. Germline values: CDR1 SGHAT, CDR2 FQDESV (reference sequence). RNA was extracted with the RNeasy kit, and a quantity of about 0.45 to 1 ug was reverse transcribed using random hexamers. TCRdb processed the immunoSEQ multiplex PCR reads anew with MiXCR; each CDR3 protein has one entry. Of 200,000 to 300,000 distinct CDR3 sequences listed, roughly 95% are singletons.

Sequences were obtained from CD4+ T cells from PBMCs. The TCR originated in a human donor with Susac syndrome. The chain carries TRBV11-1 and TRBJ2-3; no firm D call. CDR3 bases: TGTGCCAGCAGCCTTTTTGGGACAGATACGCAGTATTTT. It specifies CASSLFGTDTQYF.